The 22 T cell receptor beta chains listed next were all sequenced from one sample in a study of cytomegalovirus exposure and HLA in healthy donors. PCR used 60 Vbeta primers and 13 Jbeta primers. The repertoire was sequenced with immunoSEQ multiplex PCR; TCRdb's copy has only in-frame clones and lacks some. The sample shows fewer than 70,000 clones, under 85% of them seen only once. The specimen was PBMCs. The receptors originated from a woman in her fifties or sixties in good health and CMV-seropositive.

The V call is TRBV7-8, the J call TRBJ2-5, with 7 bases lining up with TRBD2. The CDR3 extends over 16 amino acids. Germline CDR1 reads SGHVS; CDR2 reads FQNEAQ. Trimming removed 5 bases from V and 3 bases from J; junction bases left unmatched: 12. CDR3 DNA sequence: TGTGCCAGCAGCAAGACTCCTGGAGGGAGGGAAGAGACCCAGTACTTC. It is translated as CASSKTPGGREETQYF.

The chain joins TRBV29-1 to TRBJ1-4, with 10 bases matching TRBD1. The CDR3 sequence is 13 residues long. Trimming at V came to 7 bases and at J to 8 bases, leaving 7 bases not matched to a gene. Germline-derived CDR1 and CDR2 are SQVTM and ANQGSEA. In DNA form, the CDR3 reads TGCAGCGCCTGGACAGGGGGACGCGAAAAACTGTTTTTT. Translated, it gives CSAWTGGREKLFF.

The CDR3 loop is CASSDHGGRNNSPLHF. The CDR3 nucleotides are TGTGCCAGCAGTGATCACGGGGGGAGGAATAATTCACCCCTCCACTTT. This sequence joins TRBV2 and TRBJ1-6; perhaps TRBD1 as D (5 bases). Trimming pared 3 bases from V and 5 bases from J, leaving 14 bases between. This CDR3 has 16 amino acids. Germline V CDR1 and CDR2: SNHLY, FYNNEI. Based on the CDR3 plus reference TRBV2 and TRBJ1-6, the full variable domain is EPEVTQTPSHQVTQMGQEVILRCVPISNHLYFYWYRQILGQKVEFLVSFYNNEISEKSEIFDDQFSVERPDGSNFTLKIRSTKLEDSAMYFCASSDHGGRNNSPLHFGNGTRLTVT.

This clone was counted between two and nine times. This chain connects TRBV2 to TRBJ1-4; D is perhaps TRBD1 (5 bases). Germline CDR1 and CDR2: SNHLY and FYNNEI. The V gene lost 5 bases and the J gene lost 8 bases, with 24 bases spanning the gap. This CDR3 has 17 residues. CDR3 residues: CASSSGTAPPGREKLFF. The CDR3 DNA is TGTGCCAGCAGTTCCGGGACTGCCCCTCCAGGGAGGGAAAAACTGTTTTTT.

This chain joins TRBV6-1 and TRBJ1-2; D may be TRBD1 (6 bases). The V gene lost 2 bases and the J gene lost 8 bases, with 12 bases spanning the gap. This CDR3 has 13 residues. CDR1 MNHNS and CDR2 SASEGT come from the germline V gene. CDR3 bases: TGTGCCAGCAGTGAAAACAGGGTTACCGGCTACACCTTC. Its translation: CASSENRVTGYTF.

This clone occurred a few times. The chain recombines TRBV7-8 with TRBJ1-1; 10 bases are shared with TRBD1. Germline V gene data show CDR1 as SGHVS and CDR2 as FQNEAQ. The CDR3 is 12 amino acids. V lost 10 bases and J lost 6; bases outside the gene matches: 5. CDR3 amino acids: CATLGTGAEAFF. The CDR3, as DNA: TGTGCCACTTTAGGGACAGGGGCTGAAGCTTTCTTT.

A single count supports this clone. The gene calls are TRBV11-2 and TRBJ1-1; D gene uncertain. The CDR3 loop spans 10 amino acids. V gave up 4 bases and J gave up 8 bases, with 5 bases separating them. Germline CDR1 is SGHAT and CDR2 is FQNNGV. As DNA, the CDR3 is TGTGCCAGCAGCTCCAGGGAAGCTTTCTTT. Translating gives CASSSREAFF. The variable domain in full, completed from reference TRBV11-2 and TRBJ1-1, reads EAGVAQSPRYKIIEKRQSVAFWCNPISGHATLYWYQQILGQGPKLLIQFQNNGVVDDSQLPKDRFSAERLKGVDSTLKIQPAKLEDSAVYLCASSSREAFFGQGTRLTVV.

This clone appeared once. The rearrangement joins TRBV18 to TRBJ2-7, with TRBD2 matching 10 bases. Germline assignment: CDR1 KGHSH and CDR2 LQKENI. This CDR3 has 15 residues. The ends lost 2 bases at V and 0 bases at J; junction bases unmatched: 1. In nucleotides, the CDR3 is TGTGCCAGCTCACCATCTAGCGGGGGCTCCTACGAGCAGTACTTC. Encoded protein: CASSPSSGGSYEQYF.

This clone was counted once. The J gene is TRBJ2-7, the V gene TRBV6-5; 10 nucleotides line up with TRBD1. Trimming took 6 bases from V and 3 from J; bases not matched to a gene: 5. Germline V gene sequence: CDR1 MNHEY, CDR2 SVGAGI. The CDR3 is 14 residues long. In DNA, the CDR3 is TGTGCCAGCAGGCGGGACAGGGGAAGCTACGAGCAGTACTTC. It codes for CASRRDRGSYEQYF.

The chain employs TRBV9 and TRBJ2-1, with 10 bases fitting TRBD2. V lost 3 bases, J lost 9 bases, and 12 bases stayed unmatched. CDR3 length: 16 amino acids. Germline assignment: CDR1 SGDLS and CDR2 YYNGEE. The DNA of the CDR3 is TGTGCCAGCAGCGGCCTCAGCGGGAGGGTCAGAGTTGAGCAGTTCTTC. Translated: CASSGLSGRVRVEQFF. Based on the CDR3 plus reference TRBV9 and TRBJ2-1, the full variable domain is DSGVTQTPKHLITATGQRVTLRCSPRSGDLSVYWYQQSLDQGLQFLIQYYNGEERAKGNILERFSAQQFPDLHSELNLSSLELGDSALYFCASSGLSGRVRVEQFFGPGTRLTVL.

Only one count was recorded for this clone. The chain is built from TRBV7-8 and TRBJ2-7; TRBD1 matches 8 bases. The germline gives CDR1 SGHVS, CDR2 FQNEAQ. V lost 6 bases and J lost 7; bases outside the gene matches: 8. This CDR3 is built from 13 residues. DNA of the CDR3: TGTGCCAGCAGTTTGGGACAGGCGGAAGAGCAGTACTTC. Protein: CASSLGQAEEQYF.

This chain connects TRBV19 to TRBJ1-1; TRBD1 matches at 8 bases. The length of the CDR3 is 13 residues. Germline V gene data show CDR1 as LNHDA and CDR2 as SQIVND (reference sequence). The J segment lost 5 bases and the V segment lost 6 bases, leaving 5 bases of the junction unmatched. The CDR3 DNA reads as TGTGCCAGTAGGGACAGGGTACGGACTGAAGCTTTCTTT. Translating it yields CASRDRVRTEAFF.

The V gene is TRBV5-5, the J gene TRBJ2-5; a weak D match, TRBD1 (5 bases). Germline values: CDR1 SGHKS, CDR2 YYEKEE (reference sequence). V was shortened by 0 bases and J by 4 bases, with 10 bases between the two germline ends. CDR3 length: 14 residues. The CDR3 region has the DNA TGTGCCAGCAGCTTGGAGCAGGGAATAGAGACCCAGTACTTC. Its translation is CASSLEQGIETQYF.

The J gene is TRBJ1-1, the V gene TRBV5-4; D is perhaps TRBD1 (6 bases). The V gene lost 3 bases and the J gene lost 0 bases, with 15 bases spanning the gap. Per the germline V gene, CDR1 is SGHNT and CDR2 is YYREEE (reference sequence). This CDR3 region has 16 residues. CDR3 sequence (DNA): TGTGCCAGCAGCTCTGGGGGGGGGCCCATGAACACTGAAGCTTTCTTT. Translated, it gives CASSSGGGPMNTEAFF.

The V and J genes are TRBV6-1 and TRBJ2-2, with 8 bases matching TRBD1. Germline V gene data show CDR1 as MNHNS and CDR2 as SASEGT. The V segment lost 7 bases and the J segment 6 bases; nucleotides outside the gene matches: 10. The CDR3 consists of 15 residues. The CDR3 DNA is TGTGCCAGCAAGGGACAGGATGGCTGGTCCGGGGAGCTGTTTTTT. Protein product: CASKGQDGWSGELFF.

V usage is TRBV12-5 and J usage is TRBJ1-4, with D maybe TRBD1 (5 bases). The V gene lost 3 bases and the J gene lost 7 bases, with 15 bases spanning the gap. Germline assignment: CDR1 LGHNT and CDR2 FRNRAP. The CDR3 has 15 residues. CDR3 sequence reads: CASGFSTAGGEKLFF. The CDR3, as DNA: TGTGCTAGTGGTTTCTCGACAGCGGGCGGTGAAAAACTGTTTTTT.

This clone was seen more than once but under ten times. The chain couples TRBV30 to TRBJ1-5; D is ambiguous. The CDR3 contains 14 residues. The V and J ends lost 1 base and 0 bases respectively, with 7 bases between them. The germline CDR1 and CDR2 sequences are GTSNPN and SVGIG (reference sequence). The chain's CDR3 is CAWSGIISNQPQHF. The DNA of the CDR3 is TGTGCCTGGAGTGGTATTATTAGCAATCAGCCCCAGCATTTT.

The CDR3 sequence is CASSSRKGLTEAFF. As DNA, the CDR3 is TGTGCCAGCAGCTCGAGGAAGGGACTTACTGAAGCTTTCTTT. The V gene is TRBV11-1, the J gene TRBJ1-1; a weak D match, TRBD1 (5 bases). CDR1 and CDR2 from the germline V gene are SGHAT and FQDESV (reference sequence). V lost 4 bases, J lost 5 bases, and 14 bases lay in between. This CDR3 contains 14 residues. Filled out from reference TRBV11-1 and TRBJ1-1, the complete variable domain reads EAEVAQSPRYKITEKSQAVAFWCDPISGHATLYWYRQILGQGPELLVQFQDESVVDDSQLPKDRFSAERLKGVDSTLKIQPAELGDSAMYLCASSSRKGLTEAFFGQGTRLTVV.

The chain combines TRBV5-1 with TRBJ2-5, with D maybe TRBD1 (5 bases). Trimming shortened V by 3 bases and J by 1 base, and 7 bases separated the two germline ends. The CDR3 is 13 residues long. Germline-derived CDR1 and CDR2 are SGHRS and YFSETQ. The CDR3, as DNA: TGCGCCAGCAGCTCTACAGGCCAAGAGACCCAGTACTTC. The encoded protein is CASSSTGQETQYF. The variable domain in full, with the rest retrieved from reference TRBV5-1 and TRBJ2-5, is KAGVTQTPRYLIKTRGQQVTLSCSPISGHRSVSWYQQTPGQGLQFLFEYFSETQRNKGNFPGRFSGRQFSNSRSEMNVSTLELGDSALYLCASSSTGQETQYFGPGTRLLVL.

The gene calls are TRBV19 and TRBJ2-7, with TRBD2 matching 10 bases. This CDR3 contains 14 residues. Trimming took 3 bases from V and 3 from J; bases not matched to a gene: 2. Germline-derived CDR1 and CDR2 are LNHDA and SQIVND (reference sequence). CDR3 DNA: TGTGCCAGTAGTATTTTAGCGGGGGGCTACGAGCAGTACTTC. The encoded protein is CASSILAGGYEQYF.

CDR3 nucleotide sequence: TGTGCCAGCTTCCGAGGAAACACCGGGGAGCTGTTTTTT. This encodes CASFRGNTGELFF. The chain couples TRBV5-5 to TRBJ2-2; D call uncertain. CDR1 is SGHKS and CDR2 is YYEKEE in the germline V gene (reference sequence). The CDR3 runs 13 residues. Trimming took off 7 bases at V and 2 bases at J, with 9 bases between the two ends.

The chain's CDR3 is CASSPPSGETQYF. The CDR3 DNA reads as TGTGCCAGCTCACCACCTAGCGGGGAGACCCAGTACTTC. The chain employs TRBV18 and TRBJ2-5, with 7 positions matching TRBD2. Germline CDR1 reads KGHSH; CDR2 reads LQKENI. The junction had 0 bases not matched to a gene; V was cut back by 0 bases and J by 5 bases. The CDR3 is 13 amino acids.